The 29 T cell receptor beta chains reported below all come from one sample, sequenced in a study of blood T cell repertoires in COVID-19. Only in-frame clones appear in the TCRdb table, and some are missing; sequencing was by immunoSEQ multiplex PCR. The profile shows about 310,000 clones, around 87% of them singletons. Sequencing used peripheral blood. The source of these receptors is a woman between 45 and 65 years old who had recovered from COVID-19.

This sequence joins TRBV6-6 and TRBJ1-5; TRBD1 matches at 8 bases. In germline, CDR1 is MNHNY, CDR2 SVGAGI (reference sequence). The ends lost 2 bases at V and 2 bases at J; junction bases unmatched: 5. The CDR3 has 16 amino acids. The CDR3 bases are TGTGCCAGCAGTTACCCAGGGGGCGCTGGCAATCAGCCCCAGCATTTT. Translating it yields CASSYPGGAGNQPQHF.

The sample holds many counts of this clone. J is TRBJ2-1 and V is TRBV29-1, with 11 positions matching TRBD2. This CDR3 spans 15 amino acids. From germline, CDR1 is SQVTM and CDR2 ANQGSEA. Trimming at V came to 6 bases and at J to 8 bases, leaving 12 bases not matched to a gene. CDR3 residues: CSVRGTSGQVDEQFF. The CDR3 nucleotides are TGCAGCGTCCGCGGGACTAGCGGACAGGTGGATGAGCAGTTCTTC.

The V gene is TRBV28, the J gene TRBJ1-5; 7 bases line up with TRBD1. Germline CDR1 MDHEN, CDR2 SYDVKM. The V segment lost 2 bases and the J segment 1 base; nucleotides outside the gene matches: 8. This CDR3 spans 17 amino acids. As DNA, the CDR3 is TGTGCCAGCAGTTTAAGTGTAGGCAGGGGGAGCAATCAGCCCCAGCATTTT. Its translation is CASSLSVGRGSNQPQHF.

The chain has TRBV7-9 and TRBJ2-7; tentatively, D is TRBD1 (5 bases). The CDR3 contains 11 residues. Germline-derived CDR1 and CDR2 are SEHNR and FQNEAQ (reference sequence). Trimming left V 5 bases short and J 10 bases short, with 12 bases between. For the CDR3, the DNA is TGTGCCAGCAGCCAGGTAGGGGAACAGTACTTC. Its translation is CASSQVGEQYF.

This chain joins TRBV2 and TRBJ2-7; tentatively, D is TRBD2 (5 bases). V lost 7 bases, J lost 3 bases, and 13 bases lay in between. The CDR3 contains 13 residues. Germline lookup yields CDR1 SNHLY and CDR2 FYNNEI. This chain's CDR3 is CASIRDEGYEQYF. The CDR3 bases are TGTGCCAGCATAAGAGACGAGGGCTACGAGCAGTACTTC.

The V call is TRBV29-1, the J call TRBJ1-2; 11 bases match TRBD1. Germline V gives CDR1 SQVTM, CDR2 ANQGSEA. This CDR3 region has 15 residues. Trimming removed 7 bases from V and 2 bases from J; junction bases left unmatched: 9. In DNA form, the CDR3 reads TGCAGCGCACCGGGACAGGGGGTGGGCAACTATGGCTACACCTTC. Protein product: CSAPGQGVGNYGYTF. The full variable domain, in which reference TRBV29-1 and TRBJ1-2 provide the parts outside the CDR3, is SAVISQKPSRDICQRGTSLTIQCQVDSQVTMMFWYRQQPGQSLTLIATANQGSEATYESGFVIDKFPISRPNLTFSTLTVSNMSPEDSSIYLCSAPGQGVGNYGYTFGSGTRLTVV.

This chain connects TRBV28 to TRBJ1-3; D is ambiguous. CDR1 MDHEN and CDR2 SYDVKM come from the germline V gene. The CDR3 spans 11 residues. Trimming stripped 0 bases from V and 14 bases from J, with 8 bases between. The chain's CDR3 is CASSLWGALYF. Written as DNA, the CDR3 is TGTGCCAGCAGTTTATGGGGAGCCCTATATTTT.

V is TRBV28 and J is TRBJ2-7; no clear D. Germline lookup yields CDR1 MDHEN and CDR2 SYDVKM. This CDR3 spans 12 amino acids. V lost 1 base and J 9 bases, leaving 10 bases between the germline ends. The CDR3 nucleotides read TGTGCCAGCAGTTTATATGGCTTTGGGCAGTACTTC. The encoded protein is CASSLYGFGQYF.

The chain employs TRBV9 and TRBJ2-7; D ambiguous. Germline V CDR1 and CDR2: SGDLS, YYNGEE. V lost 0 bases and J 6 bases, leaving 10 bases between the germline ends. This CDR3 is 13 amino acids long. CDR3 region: CASSVGPNSEQYF. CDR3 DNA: TGTGCCAGCAGCGTAGGCCCGAACAGCGAGCAGTACTTC. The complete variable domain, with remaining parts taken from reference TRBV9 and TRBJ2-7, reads DSGVTQTPKHLITATGQRVTLRCSPRSGDLSVYWYQQSLDQGLQFLIQYYNGEERAKGNILERFSAQQFPDLHSELNLSSLELGDSALYFCASSVGPNSEQYFGPGTRLTVT.

The CDR3 spells CASKEGQTSGNTIYF. The CDR3, as DNA: TGCGCCAGCAAGGAGGGACAGACCTCTGGAAACACCATATATTTT. This chain links TRBV4-1 with TRBJ1-3, with 7 nucleotides matching TRBD1. J lost 0 bases, V lost 7 bases, and 6 bases had no gene match. The CDR3 contains 15 residues. Germline loops: CDR1 MGHRA, CDR2 YSYEKL.

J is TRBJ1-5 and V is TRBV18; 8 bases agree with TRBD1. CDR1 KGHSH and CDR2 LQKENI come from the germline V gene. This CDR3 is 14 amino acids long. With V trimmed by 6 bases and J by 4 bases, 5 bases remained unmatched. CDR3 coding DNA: TGTGCCAGCTCGGGAGGGACAGGAAATCAGCCCCAGCATTTT. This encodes CASSGGTGNQPQHF. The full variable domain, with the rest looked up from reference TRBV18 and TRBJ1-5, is NAGVMQNPRHLVRRRGQEARLRCSPMKGHSHVYWYRQLPEEGLKFMVYLQKENIIDESGMPKERFSAEFPKEGPSILRIQQVVRGDSAAYFCASSGGTGNQPQHFGDGTRLSIL.

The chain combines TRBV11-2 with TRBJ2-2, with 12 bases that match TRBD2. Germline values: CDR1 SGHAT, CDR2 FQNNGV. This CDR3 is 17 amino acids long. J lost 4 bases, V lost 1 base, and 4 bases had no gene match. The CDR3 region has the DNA TGTGCCAGCAGCTTAGGACTAGCGGGGGAGGCCACCGGGGAGCTGTTTTTT. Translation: CASSLGLAGEATGELFF.

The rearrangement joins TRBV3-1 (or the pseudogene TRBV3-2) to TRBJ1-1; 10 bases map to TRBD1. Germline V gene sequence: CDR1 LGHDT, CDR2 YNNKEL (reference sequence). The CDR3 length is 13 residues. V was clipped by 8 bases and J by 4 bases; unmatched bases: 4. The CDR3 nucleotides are TGTGCCAGCGGGACAGGGGTGAGCACTGAAGCTTTCTTT. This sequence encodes CASGTGVSTEAFF.

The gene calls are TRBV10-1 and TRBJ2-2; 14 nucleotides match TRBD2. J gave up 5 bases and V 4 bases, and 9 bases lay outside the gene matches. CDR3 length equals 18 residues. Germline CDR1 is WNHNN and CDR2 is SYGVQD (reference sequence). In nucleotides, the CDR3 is TGCGCCAGCAGTGTTTCCCGTGGACTAGCGGGAGGTACCGGGGAGCTGTTTTTT. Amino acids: CASSVSRGLAGGTGELFF.

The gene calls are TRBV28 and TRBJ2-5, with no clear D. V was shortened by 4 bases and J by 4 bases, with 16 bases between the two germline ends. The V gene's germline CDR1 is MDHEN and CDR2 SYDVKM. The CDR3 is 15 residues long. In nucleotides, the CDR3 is TGTGCCAGCAGTTCGACCGCAACTACGGGAGAGACCCAGTACTTC. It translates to CASSSTATTGETQYF.

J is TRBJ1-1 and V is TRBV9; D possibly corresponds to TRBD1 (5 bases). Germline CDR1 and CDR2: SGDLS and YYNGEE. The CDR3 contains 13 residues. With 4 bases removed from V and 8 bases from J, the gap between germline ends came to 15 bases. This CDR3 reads CASSRGEGLEAFF. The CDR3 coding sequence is TGTGCCAGCAGCAGAGGGGAGGGATTGGAAGCTTTCTTT.

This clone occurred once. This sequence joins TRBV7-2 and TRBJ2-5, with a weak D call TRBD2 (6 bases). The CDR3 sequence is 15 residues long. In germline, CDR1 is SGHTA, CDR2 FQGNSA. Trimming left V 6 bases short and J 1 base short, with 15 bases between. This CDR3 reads CASRDTVAAQETQYF. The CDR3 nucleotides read TGTGCCAGCAGGGACACGGTAGCGGCCCAAGAGACCCAGTACTTC.

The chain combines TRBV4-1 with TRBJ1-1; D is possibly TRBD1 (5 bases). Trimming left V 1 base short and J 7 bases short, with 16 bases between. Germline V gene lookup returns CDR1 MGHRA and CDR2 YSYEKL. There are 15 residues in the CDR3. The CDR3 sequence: CASSQGYRRQVEAFF. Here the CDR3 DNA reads TGCGCCAGCAGCCAAGGATACAGGCGCCAGGTTGAAGCTTTCTTT.

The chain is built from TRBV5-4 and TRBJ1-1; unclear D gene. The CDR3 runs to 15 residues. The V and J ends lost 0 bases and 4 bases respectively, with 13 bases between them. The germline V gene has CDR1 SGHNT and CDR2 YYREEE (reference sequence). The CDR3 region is CASSLAGVQSTEAFF. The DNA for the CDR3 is TGTGCCAGCAGCTTGGCCGGGGTACAGAGCACTGAAGCTTTCTTT.

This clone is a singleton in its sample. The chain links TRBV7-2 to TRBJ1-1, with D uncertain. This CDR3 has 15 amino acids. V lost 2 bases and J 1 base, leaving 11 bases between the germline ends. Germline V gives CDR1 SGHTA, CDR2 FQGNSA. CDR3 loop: CASSLHGGSNTEAFF. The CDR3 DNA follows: TGTGCCAGCAGCTTACACGGAGGATCGAACACTGAAGCTTTCTTT. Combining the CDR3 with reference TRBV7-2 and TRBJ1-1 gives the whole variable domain GAGVSQSPSNKVTEKGKDVELRCDPISGHTALYWYRQSLGQGLEFLIYFQGNSAPDKSGLPSDRFSAERTGGSVSTLTIQRTQQEDSAVYLCASSLHGGSNTEAFFGQGTRLTVV.

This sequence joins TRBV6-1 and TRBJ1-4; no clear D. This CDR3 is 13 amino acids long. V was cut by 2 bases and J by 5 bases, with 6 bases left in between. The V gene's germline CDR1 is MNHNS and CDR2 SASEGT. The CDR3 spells CASSEHLNEKLFF. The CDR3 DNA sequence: TGTGCCAGCAGTGAACACCTAAATGAAAAACTGTTTTTT.

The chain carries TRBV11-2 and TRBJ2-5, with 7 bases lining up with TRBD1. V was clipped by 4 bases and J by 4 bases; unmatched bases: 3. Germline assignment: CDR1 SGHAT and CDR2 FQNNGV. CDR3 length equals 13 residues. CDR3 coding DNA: TGTGCCAGCAGCTCCGGACAGGTAGAGACCCAGTACTTC. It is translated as CASSSGQVETQYF.

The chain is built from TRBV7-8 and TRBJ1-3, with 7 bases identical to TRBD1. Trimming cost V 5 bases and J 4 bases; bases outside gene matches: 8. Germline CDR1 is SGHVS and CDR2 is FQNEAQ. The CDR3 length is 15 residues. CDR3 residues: CASSLRQGSGNTIYF. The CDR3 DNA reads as TGTGCCAGCAGCCTACGACAGGGTTCCGGAAACACCATATATTTT.

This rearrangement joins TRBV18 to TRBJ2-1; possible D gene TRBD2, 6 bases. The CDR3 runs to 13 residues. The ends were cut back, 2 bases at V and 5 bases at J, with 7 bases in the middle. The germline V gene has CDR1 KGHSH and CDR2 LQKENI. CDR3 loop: CASSPGTHNEQFF. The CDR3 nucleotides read TGTGCCAGCTCACCAGGGACTCACAATGAGCAGTTCTTC.

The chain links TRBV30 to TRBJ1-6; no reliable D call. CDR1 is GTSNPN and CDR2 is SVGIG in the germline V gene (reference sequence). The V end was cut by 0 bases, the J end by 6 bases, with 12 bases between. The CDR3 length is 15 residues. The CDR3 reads CAWSVSVSLNSPLHF. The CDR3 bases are TGTGCCTGGAGTGTTTCGGTTTCCCTTAATTCACCCCTCCACTTT. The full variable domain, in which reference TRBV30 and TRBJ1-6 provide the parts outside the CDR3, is SQTIHQWPATLVQPVGSPLSLECTVEGTSNPNLYWYRQAAGRGLQLLFYSVGIGQISSEVPQNLSASRPQDRQFILSSKKLLLSDSGFYLCAWSVSVSLNSPLHFGNGTRLTVT.

CDR3 in DNA: TGTGCCAGCAGTTTAGATCCGCCTAGCGGGCTGACCTACGAGCAGTACTTC. The encoded protein is CASSLDPPSGLTYEQYF. The V gene is TRBV6-2 or TRBV6-3, the J gene TRBJ2-7; 8 bases map to TRBD2. CDR3 length equals 17 residues. In germline, CDR1 is MNHEY, CDR2 SVGEGT. The junction had 13 bases not matched to a gene; V was cut back by 4 bases and J by 2 bases.

The CDR3 sequence: CASSPTAEAFF. In nucleotides, the CDR3 is TGTGCCAGCAGCCCGACAGCTGAAGCTTTCTTT. The rearrangement uses TRBV11-2 and TRBJ1-1, with D possibly matching TRBD1 (5 bases). The CDR3 has 11 residues. Trimming took off 5 bases at V and 6 bases at J, with 7 bases between the two ends. Germline assignment: CDR1 SGHAT and CDR2 FQNNGV.

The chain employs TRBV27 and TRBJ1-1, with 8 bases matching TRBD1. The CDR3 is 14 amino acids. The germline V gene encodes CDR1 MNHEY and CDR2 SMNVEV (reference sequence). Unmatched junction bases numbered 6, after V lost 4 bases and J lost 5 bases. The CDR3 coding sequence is TGTGCCAGCAGTTCCAACAGGGGGAGGACTGAAGCTTTCTTT. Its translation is CASSSNRGRTEAFF.

CDR3 loop: CASSEDRTYEQYF. In nucleotides, the CDR3 is TGTGCCAGCAGTGAAGACAGAACCTACGAGCAGTACTTC. The chain couples TRBV2 to TRBJ2-7; D unclear. V lost 1 base and J 2 bases, leaving 6 bases between the germline ends. The CDR3 is 13 residues long. Per the germline V gene, CDR1 is SNHLY and CDR2 is FYNNEI.